Each of the 12 T cell receptor beta chains below was sequenced from the same sample in a study of T cells in localized non-small cell lung cancer (dated by TCRdb to about 2020). Libraries were prepared through the immunoSEQ multiplex PCR assay. The table comes from immuneACCESS by way of TCRdb, which keeps in-frame sequences with V and J called. Part of the clones is missing from these tables; in studies checked, under half for an unresolved V gene and the rest for unknown reasons. The sample has roughly 72,000 clones on record, roughly 90% of them singletons. Jointly, the top ten make up roughly 22% of the sample. Sample: peripheral blood, taken before any cancer treatment. All receptors come from a male donor aged 60 or over with stage III squamous cell lung carcinoma.

In its sample, this clone was seen a few times. The chain joins TRBV30 to TRBJ1-1, with a weak D call TRBD1 (5 bases). From germline, CDR1 is GTSNPN and CDR2 SVGIG (reference sequence). V was pared by 2 bases and J by 8 bases, with 15 bases between. CDR3 length equals 13 residues. Here the CDR3 reads CAWSRIVGTEAFF. The DNA for the CDR3 is TGTGCCTGGAGTCGGATCGTGGGGACGGAAGCTTTCTTT.

This clone was observed a few times. The chain carries TRBV19 and TRBJ1-6; no reliable D call. From germline, CDR1 is LNHDA and CDR2 SQIVND (reference sequence). The CDR3 totals 12 residues. V lost 4 bases, J lost 10 bases, and 8 bases lay in between. The CDR3: CASSTPGSPLHF. CDR3 DNA sequence: TGTGCCAGTAGTACCCCGGGATCACCCCTCCACTTT.

This rearrangement joins TRBV7-2 to TRBJ1-1, with D perhaps TRBD1 (6 bases). Per the germline V gene, CDR1 is SGHTA and CDR2 is FQGNSA. Between the trimmed V and J ends, which lost 0 bases and 1 base, there was a span of 18 bases. This CDR3 spans 18 amino acids. The CDR3 DNA is TGTGCCAGCAGCTTAGCGCTCCAGGGGTATCAAAAGAACACTGAAGCTTTCTTT. Encoded protein: CASSLALQGYQKNTEAFF.

The count of this clone is one. The chain couples TRBV30 to TRBJ2-2; D might be TRBD2 (5 bases). V was cut by 0 bases and J by 3 bases, with 11 bases left in between. This CDR3 spans 15 amino acids. CDR1 is GTSNPN, CDR2 SVGIG, per germline (reference sequence). The CDR3 reads CAWSVTGVHTGELFF. The CDR3 DNA follows: TGTGCCTGGAGTGTAACCGGGGTCCACACCGGGGAGCTGTTTTTT.

The chain links TRBV5-8 to TRBJ1-3, with no clear D. Trimming shortened V by 5 bases and J by 4 bases, and 7 bases separated the two germline ends. The CDR3 has 12 residues. Per the germline V gene, CDR1 is SGHTS and CDR2 is YDEGEE. The CDR3 nucleotides are TGTGCCAGCAGACAAACAGGAAACACCATATATTTT. Its translation: CASRQTGNTIYF.

The chain carries TRBV5-1 and TRBJ2-2; D is unresolved. V dropped 0 bases and J dropped 4 bases, with 7 bases sitting between them. CDR3 length: 14 residues. The germline CDR1 and CDR2 sequences are SGHRS and YFSETQ. The CDR3 DNA follows: TGCGCCAGCAGCTTGGCCGGCCCCACCGGGGAGCTGTTTTTT. Translation: CASSLAGPTGELFF.

This clone was counted only a few times. This rearrangement joins TRBV18 to TRBJ1-5, with 8 positions matching TRBD1. The CDR3 covers 14 residues. Per germline, CDR1 KGHSH and CDR2 LQKENI. V lost 3 bases and J lost 4; bases outside the gene matches: 2. CDR3 sequence (DNA): TGTGCCAGCTCACCTGGACAGGGTAATCAGCCCCAGCATTTT. It is translated as CASSPGQGNQPQHF.

This CDR3 reads CASSPGTSGGEEQFF. Here the CDR3 DNA reads TGTGCCAGCAGCCCCGGGACTAGCGGGGGAGAAGAGCAGTTCTTC. The chain combines TRBV7-9 with TRBJ2-1, with TRBD2 matching 14 bases. This CDR3 contains 15 residues. The V gene's germline CDR1 is SEHNR and CDR2 FQNEAQ (reference sequence). Trimming took 5 bases from V and 10 from J; bases not matched to a gene: 7.

This clone has just one count. This chain connects TRBV29-1 to TRBJ1-1, with D possibly matching TRBD1 (6 bases). The CDR3 has 12 residues. Trimming cost V 8 bases and J 1 base, with 11 bases left between them. Germline V lookup: CDR1 SQVTM, CDR2 ANQGSEA. The CDR3 DNA sequence: TGCAGCATCGCGACAGGGAACACTGAAGCTTTCTTT. Amino acids: CSIATGNTEAFF.

V is TRBV19 and J is TRBJ2-6, with TRBD1 matching 7 bases. The germline gives CDR1 LNHDA, CDR2 SQIVND (reference sequence). The CDR3 covers 16 residues. Trimming at V came to 7 bases and at J to 0 bases, leaving 6 bases not matched to a gene. The CDR3 region is CASTDRGRSGANVLTF. The CDR3 bases are TGTGCCAGTACCGATAGGGGGCGCTCTGGGGCCAACGTCCTGACTTTC.

This clone was recorded only once. The rearrangement joins TRBV29-1 to TRBJ1-2; 7 nucleotides line up with TRBD1. CDR1 is SQVTM, CDR2 ANQGSEA, per germline. V was clipped by 3 bases and J by 4 bases; unmatched bases: 8. CDR3 length equals 14 residues. CDR3 protein: CSVDVQGTVYGYTF. The CDR3 bases are TGCAGCGTTGATGTACAGGGGACCGTCTATGGCTACACCTTC.

V usage is TRBV5-6 and J usage is TRBJ2-1; 10 positions agree with TRBD2. This CDR3 spans 15 amino acids. Germline assignment: CDR1 SGHDT and CDR2 YYEEEE. Germline trimming cut 3 bases from V and 14 bases from J; bases unmatched to any gene: 14. CDR3 sequence: CASSSKGASGGLKFF. The CDR3 nucleotides read TGTGCCAGCAGCTCCAAAGGGGCTAGCGGGGGTCTAAAGTTCTTC. The full variable domain, rest sourced from reference TRBV5-6 and TRBJ2-1, is DAGVTQSPTHLIKTRGQQVTLRCSPKSGHDTVSWYQQALGQGPQFIFQYYEEEERQRGNFPDRFSGHQFPNYSSELNVNALLLGDSALYLCASSSKGASGGLKFFGPGTRLTVL.